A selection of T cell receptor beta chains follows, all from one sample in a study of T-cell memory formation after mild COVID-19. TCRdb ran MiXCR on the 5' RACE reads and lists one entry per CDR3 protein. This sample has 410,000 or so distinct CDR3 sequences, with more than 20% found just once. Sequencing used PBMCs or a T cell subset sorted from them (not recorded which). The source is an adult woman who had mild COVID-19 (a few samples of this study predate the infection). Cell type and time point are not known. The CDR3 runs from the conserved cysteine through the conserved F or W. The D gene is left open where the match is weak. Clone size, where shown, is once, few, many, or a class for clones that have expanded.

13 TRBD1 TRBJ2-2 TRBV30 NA TGTGCCTGGGGACAGGGTTTTGGCGGGGAGCTGTTTTTT CAWGQGFGGELFF
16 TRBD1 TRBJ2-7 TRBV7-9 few TGTGCCAGCAGCCCGACCGGAAGCAGGGGGTACCACGAGCAGTACTTC CASSPTGSRGYHEQYF
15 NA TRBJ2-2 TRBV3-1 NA TGTGCCAGCAGCCAAGAATACCGAAACACCGGGGAGCTGTTTTTT CASSQEYRNTGELFF
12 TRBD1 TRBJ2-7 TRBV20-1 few TGCAGTGCCAGGGGGAGCTCCTACGAGCAGTACTTC CSARGSSYEQYF
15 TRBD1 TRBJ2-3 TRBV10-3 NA TGTGCCATCAGTTCCGGACAGGGGGAAACAGATACGCAGTATTTT CAISSGQGETDTQYF
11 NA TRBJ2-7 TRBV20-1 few TGCAGTGCTAGAATCATCTACGAGCAGTACTTC CSARIIYEQYF
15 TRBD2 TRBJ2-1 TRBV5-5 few TGTGCCAGCAGCGTCCCTGGTAGCGGGGGACATGAGCAGTTCTTC CASSVPGSGGHEQFF
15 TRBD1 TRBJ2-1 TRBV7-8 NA TGTGCCAGCAGCCCGGACAGGTTCAGACACAATGAGCAGTTCTTC CASSPDRFRHNEQFF
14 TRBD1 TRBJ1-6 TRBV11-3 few TGTGCCAGCAGCTTATTGGGGGACAGGGTAGCCCTCCACTTT CASSLLGDRVALHF
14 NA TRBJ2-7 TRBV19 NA TGTGCCAGTAGTACCTTCGGACAGTCCTACGAGCAGTACTTC CASSTFGQSYEQYF
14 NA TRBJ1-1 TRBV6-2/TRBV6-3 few TGTGCCAGCAGTTTGAAGACAAAGAACACTGAAGCTTTCTTT CASSLKTKNTEAFF
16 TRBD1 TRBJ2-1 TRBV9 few TGTGCCAGCAGCGTAGCCTCCGGGGCAGGGGGCGGTGAGCAGTTCTTC CASSVASGAGGGEQFF
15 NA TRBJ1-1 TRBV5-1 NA TGCGCCAGCAGCTTGTTTGGCGTACCTAACACTGAAGCTTTCTTT CASSLFGVPNTEAFF
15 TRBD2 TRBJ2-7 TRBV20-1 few TGCAGTGCTAGAACGCCGGGACTAGCGGCCTACGAGCAGTACTTC CSARTPGLAAYEQYF
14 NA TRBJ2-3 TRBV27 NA TGTGCCAGCAGTTTACGGAGGGTGGGAGATACGCAGTATTTT CASSLRRVGDTQYF
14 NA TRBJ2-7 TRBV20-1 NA TGCAGTGCCAGGTCGGAGCTGAGGGAATACGAGCAGTACTTC CSARSELREYEQYF
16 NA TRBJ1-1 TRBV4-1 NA TGCGCCAGCAGCCAGCAGCCGACAGGTGTCAACACTGAAGCTTTCTTT CASSQQPTGVNTEAFF
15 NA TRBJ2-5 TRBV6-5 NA TGTGCCACCCGGGAGCAGAATAAGGCCCAAGAGACCCAGTACTTC CATREQNKAQETQYF
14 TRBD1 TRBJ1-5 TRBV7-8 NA TGTGCCAGCAGCCCAGGGGGACATAGTCAGCCCCAGCATTTT CASSPGGHSQPQHF
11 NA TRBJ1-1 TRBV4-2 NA TGTGCCACCCTTGATCGGGGGTCGGCTTTCTTT CATLDRGSAFF
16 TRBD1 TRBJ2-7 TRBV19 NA TGTGCCAGTAGTACCTATGGACAGGGGAGCTCCTACGAGCAGTACTTC CASSTYGQGSSYEQYF
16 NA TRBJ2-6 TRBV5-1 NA TGCGCCAGCAGCTTGGAGGCGGGCTCTGGGGCCAACGTCCTGACTTTC CASSLEAGSGANVLTF
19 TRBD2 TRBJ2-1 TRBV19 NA TGTGCCAGTAGTATGTCGGGGACTAGCGGGGCTAGCTCCTACAATGAGCAGTTCTTC CASSMSGTSGASSYNEQFF
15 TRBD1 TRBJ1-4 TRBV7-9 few TGTGCCAGCAGCCGGAGACAGGGGACGAATGAAAAACTGTTTTTT CASSRRQGTNEKLFF
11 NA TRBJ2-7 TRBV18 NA TGTGCCAGCTTCCACGAGGGGAAGCAGTACTTC CASFHEGKQYF
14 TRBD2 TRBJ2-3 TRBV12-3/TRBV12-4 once TGTGCCAGCAGGACACTAGCGTTGCCAGATACGCAGTATTTT CASRTLALPDTQYF
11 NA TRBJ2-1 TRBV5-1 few TGCGCCAGCAGCGGGGACAATGAGCAGTTCTTC CASSGDNEQFF
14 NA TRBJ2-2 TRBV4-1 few TGCGCCAGCAGCCAAGAGGCGAACACCGGGGAGCTGTTTTTT CASSQEANTGELFF
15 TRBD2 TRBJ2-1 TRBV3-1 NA TGTGCCAGCAGCCACCCGGGACTATTTAGCAATGAGCAGTTCTTC CASSHPGLFSNEQFF
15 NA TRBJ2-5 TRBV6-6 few TGTGCCAGCAGCCCAACGGTACTTCGGCGGGAGACCCAGTACTTC CASSPTVLRRETQYF
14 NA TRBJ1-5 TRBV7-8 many TGTGCCAGCAGCTTAGACACAGGGAATCAGCCCCAGCATTTT CASSLDTGNQPQHF
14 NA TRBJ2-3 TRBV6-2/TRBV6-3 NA TGTGCCAGCAGACCGGGACAAAGCACAGATACGCAGTATTTT CASRPGQSTDTQYF
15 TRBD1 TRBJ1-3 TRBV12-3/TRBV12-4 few TGTGCCAGCAGCTCTCGACAGGGCGCTGGAAACACCATATATTTT CASSSRQGAGNTIYF
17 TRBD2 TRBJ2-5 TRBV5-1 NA TGCGCCAGCAGCGGGGGGACTAGCTCTGCGGTCCAAGAGACCCAGTACTTC CASSGGTSSAVQETQYF
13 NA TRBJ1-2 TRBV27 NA TGTGCCAGCAGTTTTGGAGGGTATGGCGGCTACACCTTC CASSFGGYGGYTF
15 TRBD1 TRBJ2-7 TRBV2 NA TGTGCCAGCAGTGTGTCCGGGACAGAGCTCTACGAGCAGTACTTC CASSVSGTELYEQYF
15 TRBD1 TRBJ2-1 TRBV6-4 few TGTGCCAGCAGTGACGGACAGGGACGGGGTAATGAGCAGTTCTTC CASSDGQGRGNEQFF
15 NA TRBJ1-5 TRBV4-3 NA TGCGCCAGCAGCCAGGAAACATATAGCAATCAGCCCCAGCATTTT CASSQETYSNQPQHF
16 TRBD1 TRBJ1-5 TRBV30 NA TGTGCCTGGAGGGGACAGGGAAGGTACAATGATCAGCCCCAGCATTTT CAWRGQGRYNDQPQHF
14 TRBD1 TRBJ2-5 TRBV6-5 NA TGTGCCAGCAGTTGGGGACAGGGACAAGAGACCCAGTACTTC CASSWGQGQETQYF
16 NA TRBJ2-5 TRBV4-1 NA TGCGCCAGCAGCCAAGTGGGGGGGACAGTCCAAGAGACCCAGTACTTC CASSQVGGTVQETQYF
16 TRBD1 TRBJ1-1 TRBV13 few TGTGCCAGCAGCTTAAGCGGGACAGGGGCCCCAACTCGGGCTTTCTTT CASSLSGTGAPTRAFF
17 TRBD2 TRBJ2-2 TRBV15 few TGTGCCACCAGCAGGGGACTAGCGGATGCGAACACCGGGGAGCTGTTTTTT CATSRGLADANTGELFF
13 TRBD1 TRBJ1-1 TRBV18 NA TGTGCCAGCTCACCTCAAGGACAGGATGAAGCTTTCTTT CASSPQGQDEAFF
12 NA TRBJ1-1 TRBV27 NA TGTGCCAGCGGTTTACGAGTGGAATCAGCTTTCTTT CASGLRVESAFF
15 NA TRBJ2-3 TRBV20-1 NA TGCAGTGCTAGATCTCATCCTACTAGGGGAGATACGCAGTATTTT CSARSHPTRGDTQYF
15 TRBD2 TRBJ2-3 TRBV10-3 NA TGTGCCACCTCGACTAGCGGGAGGGGTGATGATACGCAGTATTTT CATSTSGRGDDTQYF
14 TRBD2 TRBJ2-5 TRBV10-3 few TGTGCCATCTCCCCGGACAGCGGGGGAAAGACCCAGTACTTC CAISPDSGGKTQYF
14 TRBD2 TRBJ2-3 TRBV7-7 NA TGTGCCAGCAGCGTCGGACTAGCTTCAGATACGCAGTATTTT CASSVGLASDTQYF
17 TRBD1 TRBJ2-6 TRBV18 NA TGTGCCAGCTCACCTGGCGCAGGGGGCGCTGGGGCCAACGTCCTGACTTTC CASSPGAGGAGANVLTF